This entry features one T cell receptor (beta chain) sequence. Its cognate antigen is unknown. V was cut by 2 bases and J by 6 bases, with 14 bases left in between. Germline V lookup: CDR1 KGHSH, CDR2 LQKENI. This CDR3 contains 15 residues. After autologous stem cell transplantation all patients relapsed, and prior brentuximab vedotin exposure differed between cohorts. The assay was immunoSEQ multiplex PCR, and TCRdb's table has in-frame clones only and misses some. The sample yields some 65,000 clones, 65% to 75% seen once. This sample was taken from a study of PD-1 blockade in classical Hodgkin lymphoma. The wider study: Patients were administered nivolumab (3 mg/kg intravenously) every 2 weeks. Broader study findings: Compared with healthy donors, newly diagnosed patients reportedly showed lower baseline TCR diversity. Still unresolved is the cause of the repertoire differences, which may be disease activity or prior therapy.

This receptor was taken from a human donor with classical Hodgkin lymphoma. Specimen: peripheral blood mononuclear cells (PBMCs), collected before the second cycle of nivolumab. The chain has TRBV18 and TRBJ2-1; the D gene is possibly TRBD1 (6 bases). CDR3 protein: CASSPGGVSSNEQFF. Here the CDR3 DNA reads TGTGCCAGCTCACCAGGGGGCGTATCGTCCAATGAGCAGTTCTTC.